Listed below are T cell receptor beta chains from one sample, sequenced in a study of blood T cell repertoires in COVID-19. The table came from immunoSEQ multiplex PCR; TCRdb's copy has only in-frame clones and leaves some out. The table shows hundreds of thousands of clones, with roughly 87% occurring only once. The specimen sequenced was PBMCs or T cells enriched from blood (not recorded which). The origin of the receptors is a woman aged 18-29 years who had recovered from COVID-19. The CDR3 runs from the conserved cysteine through the conserved F or W. The D gene is left open where the match is weak. Rows may omit the clone size; those that give it use once, few, many or a size class.

d_call | j_call | v_call | clone_size | cdr3_aa | cdr3_nt
NA | TRBJ1-5 | TRBV7-8 | NA | CASSLVTGNLEPQHF | TGTGCCAGCAGCTTAGTTACAGGGAATTTGGAGCCCCAGCATTTT
NA | TRBJ2-7 | TRBV19 | NA | CASRRTDVTYEQYF | TGTGCCAGTAGACGGACAGACGTAACCTACGAGCAGTACTTC
NA | TRBJ1-4 | TRBV5-1 | NA | CASSLVADRRGGNEKLFF | TGCGCCAGCAGCTTGGTAGCAGACCGCCGCGGAGGTAATGAAAAACTGTTTTTT
NA | TRBJ2-1 | TRBV7-6 | NA | CASSFQTRTEQFF | TGTGCCAGCAGCTTTCAGACTAGGACTGAGCAGTTCTTC
TRBD1 | TRBJ1-2 | TRBV3-1/TRBV3-2 | NA | CASSRRGPDRVNGYTF | TGTGCCAGCAGCCGACGGGGTCCGGACAGGGTAAATGGCTACACCTTC
NA | TRBJ2-7 | TRBV27 | NA | CASSFRQRNYEQYF | TGTGCCAGCAGTTTCCGGCAGCGTAATTACGAGCAGTACTTC
NA | TRBJ2-5 | TRBV7-2 | NA | CASSLERQKETQYF | TGTGCCAGCAGCTTAGAGCGTCAAAAAGAGACCCAGTACTTC
TRBD1 | TRBJ1-5 | TRBV4-3 | NA | CASSQETGGEPQHF | TGCGCCAGCAGCCAAGAGACAGGGGGCGAGCCCCAGCATTTT
TRBD1 | TRBJ1-2 | TRBV4-3 | many | CASRPTGQGRDYGYTF | TGCGCCAGCAGACCTACGGGACAGGGGAGGGACTATGGCTACACCTTC
TRBD2 | TRBJ2-1 | TRBV7-9 | few | CASSPAAGANEQFF | TGTGCCAGCAGCCCCGCGGCGGGAGCAAATGAGCAGTTCTTC
NA | TRBJ2-3 | TRBV11-2 | NA | CASRSDRSTDTQYF | TGTGCCAGCAGATCCGACAGATCCACAGATACGCAGTATTTT
TRBD1 | TRBJ2-7 | TRBV18 | NA | CASSPGTAPGYEQYF | TGTGCCAGCTCACCAGGGACAGCGCCGGGCTACGAGCAGTACTTC
TRBD1 | TRBJ1-2 | TRBV27 | NA | CASSLYRGSGYGYTF | TGTGCCAGCAGCCTTTACAGGGGGTCGGGGTATGGCTACACCTTC
NA | TRBJ1-1 | TRBV18 | NA | CASSPPSKNTEAFF | TGTGCCAGCTCACCACCTTCCAAGAACACTGAAGCTTTCTTT
TRBD1 | TRBJ1-1 | TRBV7-9 | NA | CASSTQTGAGNEAFF | TGTGCCAGCAGCACCCAGACAGGGGCCGGCAATGAAGCTTTCTTT
TRBD1 | TRBJ1-4 | TRBV19 | NA | CASSHRDRAEKLFF | TGTGCCAGTAGCCACCGGGACAGGGCGGAAAAACTGTTTTTT
TRBD2 | TRBJ2-3 | TRBV9 | NA | CASSSGEREWADTQYF | TGTGCCAGCAGTTCCGGGGAGCGGGAGTGGGCAGATACGCAGTATTTT
NA | TRBJ1-1 | TRBV9 | NA | CASSTTGQDTEAFF | TGTGCCAGCTCTACTACCGGACAAGACACTGAAGCTTTCTTT
NA | TRBJ1-1 | TRBV5-8 | NA | CASSLGDIYEAFF | TGTGCCAGCAGCTTGGGAGACATCTATGAAGCTTTCTTT
NA | TRBJ2-1 | TRBV6-2/TRBV6-3 | NA | CASSYELAPFSEQFF | TGTGCCAGCAGTTACGAGCTAGCCCCGTTCAGTGAGCAGTTCTTC
TRBD1 | TRBJ1-3 | TRBV30 | NA | CAWRTGAGNTIYF | TGTGCCTGGAGGACAGGGGCTGGAAACACCATATATTTT
NA | TRBJ2-2 | TRBV15 | NA | CATSRDSPYRDPGELFF | TGTGCCACCAGCAGAGATTCCCCCTACAGGGACCCCGGGGAGCTGTTTTTT
NA | TRBJ1-1 | TRBV3-1/TRBV3-2 | NA | CASSQEKGLNTEAFF | TGTGCCAGCAGCCAAGAAAAGGGGTTGAACACTGAAGCTTTCTTT
NA | TRBJ1-4 | TRBV5-6 | NA | CASSWTVATNEKLFF | TGTGCCAGCAGCTGGACAGTTGCAACTAATGAAAAACTGTTTTTT
NA | TRBJ1-5 | TRBV27 | NA | CASSPEHGNQPQHF | TGTGCCAGCAGTCCAGAACACGGCAATCAGCCCCAGCATTTT
TRBD1 | TRBJ1-5 | TRBV5-8 | once | CASSSPGQAFDQPQHF | TGTGCCAGCAGCTCGCCGGGACAGGCCTTCGATCAGCCCCAGCATTTT
NA | TRBJ2-1 | TRBV12-3/TRBV12-4 | NA | CASRLSAGNEQFF | TGTGCCAGCAGATTATCGGCGGGAAATGAGCAGTTCTTC
NA | TRBJ2-1 | TRBV7-2 | NA | CASSFDPPAVDEQFF | TGTGCCAGCAGCTTCGACCCCCCGGCGGTCGATGAGCAGTTCTTC
TRBD2 | TRBJ2-3 | TRBV4-1 | NA | CASSQESLAGGTDTQYF | TGCGCCAGCAGCCAAGAAAGTCTAGCGGGGGGCACAGATACGCAGTATTTT
TRBD1 | TRBJ2-3 | TRBV19 | NA | CASSPRNRGSDTQYF | TGTGCCAGTAGTCCCAGGAACAGGGGGTCAGATACGCAGTATTTT
TRBD2 | TRBJ2-5 | TRBV4-3 | NA | CASSVGLAGAPETQYF | TGCGCCAGCAGCGTGGGACTAGCGGGAGCTCCTGAGACCCAGTACTTC
NA | TRBJ1-1 | TRBV10-3 | NA | CAISEYRLNTEAFF | TGTGCCATCAGTGAGTACAGGTTGAACACTGAAGCTTTCTTT
NA | TRBJ1-3 | TRBV19 | once | CAGGTAGNTIYF | TGTGCCGGGGGGACCGCTGGAAACACCATATATTTT
NA | TRBJ2-7 | TRBV11-2 | NA | CASSLAWGGAGEQYF | TGTGCCAGCAGCTTAGCTTGGGGGGGGGCCGGCGAGCAGTACTTC
TRBD2 | TRBJ2-1 | TRBV7-2 | few | CASSLAPAGGGANEQFF | TGTGCCAGCAGCTTAGCCCCAGCGGGAGGTGGGGCCAATGAGCAGTTCTTC
NA | TRBJ1-2 | TRBV7-9 | NA | CASQTREFTYGYTF | TGTGCCAGCCAGACCAGGGAATTTACCTATGGCTACACCTTC
NA | TRBJ1-2 | TRBV18 | NA | CASSPQSRSYGYTF | TGTGCCAGCTCACCTCAAAGTAGGAGCTATGGCTACACCTTC
NA | TRBJ2-7 | TRBV18 | few | CASSPAGKAYEQYF | TGTGCCAGCTCACCAGCCGGGAAGGCCTACGAGCAGTACTTC
NA | TRBJ1-1 | TRBV4-3 | NA | CASSYRDTRDPAFF | TGCGCCAGCAGCTACCGGGACACGCGCGACCCGGCTTTCTTT
NA | TRBJ2-2 | TRBV7-3 | NA | CASSPTTRTGELFF | TGTGCCAGCAGCCCGACGACCCGGACTGGGGAGCTGTTTTTT
TRBD1 | TRBJ2-7 | TRBV6-2/TRBV6-3 | NA | CASSSGTEGRGRQYF | TGTGCCAGCAGTTCGGGGACAGAGGGCAGGGGCAGGCAGTACTTC
TRBD2 | TRBJ2-7 | TRBV30 | NA | CAWSPRGEEQYF | TGTGCCTGGAGTCCCCGGGGGGAAGAGCAGTACTTC